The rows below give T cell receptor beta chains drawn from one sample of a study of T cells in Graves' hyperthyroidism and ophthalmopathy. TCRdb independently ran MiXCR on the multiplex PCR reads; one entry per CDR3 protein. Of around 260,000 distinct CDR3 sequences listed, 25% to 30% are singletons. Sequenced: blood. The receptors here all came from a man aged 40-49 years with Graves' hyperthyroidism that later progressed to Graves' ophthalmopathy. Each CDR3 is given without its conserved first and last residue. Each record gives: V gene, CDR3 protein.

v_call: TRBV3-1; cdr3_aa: ASSHWGNAEAF
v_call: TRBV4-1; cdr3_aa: ASSQEMGNQPQH
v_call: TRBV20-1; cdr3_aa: SARDLKGDTEAF
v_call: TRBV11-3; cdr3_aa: ASSPGDSLYEQY
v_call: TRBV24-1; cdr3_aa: ATSDNRGPTEAF
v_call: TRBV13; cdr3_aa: ASSVGTGRSYEQY
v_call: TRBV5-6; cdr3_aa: ASSLGQGGWQPQH
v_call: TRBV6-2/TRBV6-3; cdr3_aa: ASSYAGLAISYEQY
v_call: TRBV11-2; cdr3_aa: ASSLGSQGGQETQY
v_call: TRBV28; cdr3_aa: ASRRGQRLTQY
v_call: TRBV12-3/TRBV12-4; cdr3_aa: ASSATDRGYYGYT
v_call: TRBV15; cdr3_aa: ATSRGSSANTGELF
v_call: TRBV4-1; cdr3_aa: ASSRPGQKQETQY
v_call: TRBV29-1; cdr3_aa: SVEDSVPGYT
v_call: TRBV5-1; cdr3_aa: ASSQKVGNTEAF
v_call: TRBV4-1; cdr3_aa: ASSITGTRYYEQY
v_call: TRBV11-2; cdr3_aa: ASGGTGGSLSEQY
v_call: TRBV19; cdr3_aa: ASSTEGQGFRKTQY
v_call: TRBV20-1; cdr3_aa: SAIGGRPYEQY
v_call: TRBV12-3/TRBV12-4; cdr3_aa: ASSQGDRVGYT
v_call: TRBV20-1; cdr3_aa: SAPGDRGRYEQY
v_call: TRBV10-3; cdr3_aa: AISGRTTGELF
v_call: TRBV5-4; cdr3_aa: ASSLATGVGNTGELF
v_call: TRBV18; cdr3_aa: ASSPSEQETQY
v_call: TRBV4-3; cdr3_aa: ASSQDPEGGYEQY
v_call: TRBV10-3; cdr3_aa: AISDPTGGSEAF
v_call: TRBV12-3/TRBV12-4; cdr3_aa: ASRSGRSNQPQH
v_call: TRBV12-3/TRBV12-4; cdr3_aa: ASSMTGLAKNIQY
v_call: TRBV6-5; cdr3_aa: ASLKREGRAGELF
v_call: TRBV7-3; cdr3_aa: ASSRGPGERDTEAF
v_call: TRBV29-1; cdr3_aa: SVHGQGKEQY
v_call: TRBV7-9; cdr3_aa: ASTLGTSQETQY
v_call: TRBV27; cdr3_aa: ASSFLDGAYEQY